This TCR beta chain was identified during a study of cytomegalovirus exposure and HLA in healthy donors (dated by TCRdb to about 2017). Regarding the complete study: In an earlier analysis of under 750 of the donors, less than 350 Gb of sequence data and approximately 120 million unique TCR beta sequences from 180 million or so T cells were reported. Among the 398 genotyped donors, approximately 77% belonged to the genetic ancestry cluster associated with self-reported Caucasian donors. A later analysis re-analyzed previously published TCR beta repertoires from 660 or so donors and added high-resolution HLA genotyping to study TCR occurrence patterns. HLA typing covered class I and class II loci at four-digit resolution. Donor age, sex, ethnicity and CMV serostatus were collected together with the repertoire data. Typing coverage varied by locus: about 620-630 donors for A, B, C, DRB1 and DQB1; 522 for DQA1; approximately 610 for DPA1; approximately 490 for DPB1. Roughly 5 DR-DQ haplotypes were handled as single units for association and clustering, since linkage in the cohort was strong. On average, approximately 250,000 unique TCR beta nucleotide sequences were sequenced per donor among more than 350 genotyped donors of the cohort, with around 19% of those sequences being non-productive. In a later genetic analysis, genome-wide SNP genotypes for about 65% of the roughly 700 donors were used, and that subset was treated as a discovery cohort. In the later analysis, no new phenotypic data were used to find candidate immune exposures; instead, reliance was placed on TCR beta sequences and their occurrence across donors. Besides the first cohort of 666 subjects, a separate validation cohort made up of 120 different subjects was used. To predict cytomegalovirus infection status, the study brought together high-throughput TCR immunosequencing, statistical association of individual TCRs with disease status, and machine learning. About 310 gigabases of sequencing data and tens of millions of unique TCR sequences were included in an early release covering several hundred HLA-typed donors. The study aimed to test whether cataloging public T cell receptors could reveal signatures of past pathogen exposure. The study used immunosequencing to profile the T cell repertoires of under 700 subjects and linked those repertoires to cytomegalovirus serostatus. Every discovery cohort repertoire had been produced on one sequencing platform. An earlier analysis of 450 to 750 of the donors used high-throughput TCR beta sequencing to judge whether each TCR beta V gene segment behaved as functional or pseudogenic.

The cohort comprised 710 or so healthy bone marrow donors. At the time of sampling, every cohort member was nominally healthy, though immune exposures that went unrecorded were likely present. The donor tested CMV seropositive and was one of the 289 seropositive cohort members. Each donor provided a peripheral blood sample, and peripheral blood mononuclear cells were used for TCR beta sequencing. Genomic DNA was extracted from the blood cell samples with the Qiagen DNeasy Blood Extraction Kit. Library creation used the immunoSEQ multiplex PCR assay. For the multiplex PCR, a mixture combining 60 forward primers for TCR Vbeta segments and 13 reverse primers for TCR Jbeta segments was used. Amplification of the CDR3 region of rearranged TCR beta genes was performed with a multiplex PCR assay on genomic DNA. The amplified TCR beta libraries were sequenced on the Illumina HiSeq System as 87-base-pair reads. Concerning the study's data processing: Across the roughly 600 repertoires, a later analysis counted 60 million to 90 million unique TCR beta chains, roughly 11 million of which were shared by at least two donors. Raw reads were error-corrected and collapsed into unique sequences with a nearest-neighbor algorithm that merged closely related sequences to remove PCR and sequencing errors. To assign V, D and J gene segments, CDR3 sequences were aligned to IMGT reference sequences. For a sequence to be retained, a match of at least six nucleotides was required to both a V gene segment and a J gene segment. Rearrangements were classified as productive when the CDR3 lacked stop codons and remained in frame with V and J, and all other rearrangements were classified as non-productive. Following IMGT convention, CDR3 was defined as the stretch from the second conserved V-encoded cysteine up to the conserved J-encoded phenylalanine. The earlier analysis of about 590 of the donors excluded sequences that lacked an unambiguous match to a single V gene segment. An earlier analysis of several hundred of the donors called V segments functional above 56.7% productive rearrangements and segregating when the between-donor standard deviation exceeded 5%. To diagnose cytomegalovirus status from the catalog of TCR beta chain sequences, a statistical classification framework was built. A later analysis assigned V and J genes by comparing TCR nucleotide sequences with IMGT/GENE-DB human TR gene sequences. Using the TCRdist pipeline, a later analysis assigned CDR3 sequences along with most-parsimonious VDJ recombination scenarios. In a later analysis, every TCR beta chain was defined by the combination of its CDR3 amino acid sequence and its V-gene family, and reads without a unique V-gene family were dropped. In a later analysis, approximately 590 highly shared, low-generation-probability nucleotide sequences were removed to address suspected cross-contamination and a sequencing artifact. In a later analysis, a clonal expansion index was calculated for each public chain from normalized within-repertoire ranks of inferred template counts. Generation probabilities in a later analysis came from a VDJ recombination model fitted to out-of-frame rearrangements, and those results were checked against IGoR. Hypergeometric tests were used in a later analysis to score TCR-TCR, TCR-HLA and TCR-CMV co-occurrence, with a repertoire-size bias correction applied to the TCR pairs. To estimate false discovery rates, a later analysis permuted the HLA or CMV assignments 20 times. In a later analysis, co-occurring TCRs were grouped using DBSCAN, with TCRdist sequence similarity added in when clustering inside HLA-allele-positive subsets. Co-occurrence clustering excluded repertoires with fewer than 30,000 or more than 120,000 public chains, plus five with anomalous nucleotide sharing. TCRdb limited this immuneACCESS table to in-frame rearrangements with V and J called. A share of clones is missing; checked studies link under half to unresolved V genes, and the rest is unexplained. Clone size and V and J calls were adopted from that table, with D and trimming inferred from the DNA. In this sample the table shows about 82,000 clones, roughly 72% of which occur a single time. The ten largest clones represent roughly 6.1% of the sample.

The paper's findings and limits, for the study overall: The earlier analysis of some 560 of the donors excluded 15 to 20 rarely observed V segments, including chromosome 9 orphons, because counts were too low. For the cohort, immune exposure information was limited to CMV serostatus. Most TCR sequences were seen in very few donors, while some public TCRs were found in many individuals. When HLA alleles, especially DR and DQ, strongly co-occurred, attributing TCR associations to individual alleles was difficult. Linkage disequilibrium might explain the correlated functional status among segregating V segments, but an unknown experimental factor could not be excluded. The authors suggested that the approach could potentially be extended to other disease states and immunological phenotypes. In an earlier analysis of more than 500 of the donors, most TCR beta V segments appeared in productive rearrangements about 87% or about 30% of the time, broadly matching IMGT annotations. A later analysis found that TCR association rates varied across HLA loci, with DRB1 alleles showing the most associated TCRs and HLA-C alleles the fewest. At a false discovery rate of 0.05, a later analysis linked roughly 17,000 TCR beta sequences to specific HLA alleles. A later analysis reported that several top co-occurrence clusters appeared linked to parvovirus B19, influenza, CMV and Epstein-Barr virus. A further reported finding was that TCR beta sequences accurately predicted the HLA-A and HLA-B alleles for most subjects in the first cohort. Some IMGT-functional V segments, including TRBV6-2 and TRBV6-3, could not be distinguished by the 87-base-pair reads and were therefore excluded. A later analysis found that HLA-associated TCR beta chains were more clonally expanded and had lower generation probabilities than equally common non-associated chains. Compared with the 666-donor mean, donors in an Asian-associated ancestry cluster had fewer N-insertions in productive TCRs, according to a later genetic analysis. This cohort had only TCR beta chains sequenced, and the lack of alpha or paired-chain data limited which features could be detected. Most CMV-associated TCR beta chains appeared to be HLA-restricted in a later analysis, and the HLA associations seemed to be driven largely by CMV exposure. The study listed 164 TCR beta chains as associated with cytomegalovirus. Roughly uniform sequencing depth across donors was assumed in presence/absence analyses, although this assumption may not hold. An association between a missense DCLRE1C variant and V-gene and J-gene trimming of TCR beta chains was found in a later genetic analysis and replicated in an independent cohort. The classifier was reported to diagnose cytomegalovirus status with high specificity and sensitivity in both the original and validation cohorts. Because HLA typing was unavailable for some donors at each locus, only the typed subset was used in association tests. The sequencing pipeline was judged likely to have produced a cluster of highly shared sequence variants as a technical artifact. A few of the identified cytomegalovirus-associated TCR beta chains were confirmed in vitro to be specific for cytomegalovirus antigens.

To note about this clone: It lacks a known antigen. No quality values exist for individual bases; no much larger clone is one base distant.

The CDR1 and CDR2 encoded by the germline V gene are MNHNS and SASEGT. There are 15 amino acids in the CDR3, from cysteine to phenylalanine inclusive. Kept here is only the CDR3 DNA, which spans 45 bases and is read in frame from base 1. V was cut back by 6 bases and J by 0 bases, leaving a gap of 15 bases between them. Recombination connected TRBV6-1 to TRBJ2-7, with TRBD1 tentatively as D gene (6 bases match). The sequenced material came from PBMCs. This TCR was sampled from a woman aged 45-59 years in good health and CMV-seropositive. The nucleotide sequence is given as TGTGCCAGCAGGATAACAGGGACGAGCTCCTACGAGCAGTACTTC. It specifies CASRITGTSSYEQYF.